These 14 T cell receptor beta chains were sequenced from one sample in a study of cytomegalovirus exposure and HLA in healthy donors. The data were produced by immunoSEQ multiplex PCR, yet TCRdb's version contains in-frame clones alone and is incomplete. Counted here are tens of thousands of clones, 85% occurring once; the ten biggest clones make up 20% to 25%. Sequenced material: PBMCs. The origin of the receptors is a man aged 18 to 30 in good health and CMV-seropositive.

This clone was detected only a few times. The chain's CDR3 is CASSPPTVYGYTF. For the CDR3, the DNA is TGTGCCAGCTCACCACCGACTGTTTATGGCTACACCTTC. V gene TRBV18 combines with J gene TRBJ1-2, with D unresolved. The ends were cut back, 0 bases at V and 5 bases at J, with 7 bases in the middle. Germline loops: CDR1 KGHSH, CDR2 LQKENI. The CDR3 contains 13 residues.

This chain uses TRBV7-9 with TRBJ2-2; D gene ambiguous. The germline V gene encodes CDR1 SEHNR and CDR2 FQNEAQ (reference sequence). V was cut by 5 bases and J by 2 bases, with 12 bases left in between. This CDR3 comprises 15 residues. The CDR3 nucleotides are TGTGCCAGCAGCCCTTCAGGAATTAACACCGGGGAGCTGTTTTTT. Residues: CASSPSGINTGELFF.

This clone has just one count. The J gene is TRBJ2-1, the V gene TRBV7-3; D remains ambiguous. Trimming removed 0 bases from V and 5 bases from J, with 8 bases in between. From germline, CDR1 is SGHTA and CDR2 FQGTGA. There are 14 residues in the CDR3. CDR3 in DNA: TGTGCCAGCAGCTTAACGAGTCTCGACAATGAGCAGTTCTTC. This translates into CASSLTSLDNEQFF.

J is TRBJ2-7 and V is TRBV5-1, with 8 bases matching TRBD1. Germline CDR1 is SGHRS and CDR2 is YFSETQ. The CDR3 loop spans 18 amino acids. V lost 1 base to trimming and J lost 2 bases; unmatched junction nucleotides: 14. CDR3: CASSLPHRLQGEPYEQYF. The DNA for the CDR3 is TGCGCCAGCAGCTTGCCCCACCGTTTACAGGGGGAACCCTACGAGCAGTACTTC. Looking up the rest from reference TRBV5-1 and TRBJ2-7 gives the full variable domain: KAGVTQTPRYLIKTRGQQVTLSCSPISGHRSVSWYQQTPGQGLQFLFEYFSETQRNKGNFPGRFSGRQFSNSRSEMNVSTLELGDSALYLCASSLPHRLQGEPYEQYFGPGTRLTVT.

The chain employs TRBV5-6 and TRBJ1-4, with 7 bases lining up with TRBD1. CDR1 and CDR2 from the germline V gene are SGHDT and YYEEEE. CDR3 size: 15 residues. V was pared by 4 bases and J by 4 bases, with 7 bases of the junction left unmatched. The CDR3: CASSASGTVNEKLFF. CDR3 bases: TGTGCCAGCAGCGCATCCGGGACAGTTAATGAAAAACTGTTTTTT.

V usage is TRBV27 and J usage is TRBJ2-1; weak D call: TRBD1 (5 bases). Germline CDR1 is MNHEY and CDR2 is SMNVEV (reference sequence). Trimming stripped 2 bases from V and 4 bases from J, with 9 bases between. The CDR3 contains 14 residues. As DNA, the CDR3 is TGTGCCAGCAGTTTAGCAGGGTCTTACAATGAGCAGTTCTTC. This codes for CASSLAGSYNEQFF.

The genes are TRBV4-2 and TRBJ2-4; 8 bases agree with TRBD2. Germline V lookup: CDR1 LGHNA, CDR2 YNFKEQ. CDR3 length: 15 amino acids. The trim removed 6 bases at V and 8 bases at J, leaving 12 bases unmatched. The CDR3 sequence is CASRDIAGLADIQYF. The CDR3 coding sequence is TGTGCCAGCAGGGACATCGCTGGACTAGCAGACATTCAGTACTTC.

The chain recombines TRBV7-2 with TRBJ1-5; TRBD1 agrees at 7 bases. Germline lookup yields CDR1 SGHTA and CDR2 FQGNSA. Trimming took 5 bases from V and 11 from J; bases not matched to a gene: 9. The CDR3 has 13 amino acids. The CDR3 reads CASSLLIGTAQHF. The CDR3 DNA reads TGTGCCAGCAGCCTCCTGATTGGGACAGCCCAGCATTTT. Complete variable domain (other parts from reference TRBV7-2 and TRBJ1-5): GAGVSQSPSNKVTEKGKDVELRCDPISGHTALYWYRQSLGQGLEFLIYFQGNSAPDKSGLPSDRFSAERTGGSVSTLTIQRTQQEDSAVYLCASSLLIGTAQHFGDGTRLSIL.

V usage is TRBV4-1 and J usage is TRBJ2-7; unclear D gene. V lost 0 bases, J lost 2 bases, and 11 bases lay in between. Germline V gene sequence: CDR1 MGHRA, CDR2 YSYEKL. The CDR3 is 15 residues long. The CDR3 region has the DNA TGCGCCAGCAGCCAAGATCGGTCTAGTACCTACGAGCAGTACTTC. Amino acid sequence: CASSQDRSSTYEQYF.

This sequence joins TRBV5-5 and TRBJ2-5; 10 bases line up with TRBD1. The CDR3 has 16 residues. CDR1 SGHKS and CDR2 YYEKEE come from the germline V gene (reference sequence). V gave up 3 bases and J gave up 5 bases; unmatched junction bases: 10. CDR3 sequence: CASSSWTGGNAETQYF. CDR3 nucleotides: TGTGCCAGCAGCTCCTGGACAGGGGGGAATGCGGAGACCCAGTACTTC.

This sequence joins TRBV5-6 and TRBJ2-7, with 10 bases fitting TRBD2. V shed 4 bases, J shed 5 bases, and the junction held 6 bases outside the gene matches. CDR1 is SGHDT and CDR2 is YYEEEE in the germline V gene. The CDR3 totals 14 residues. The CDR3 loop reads CASSPAGGQNEQYV. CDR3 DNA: TGTGCCAGCAGCCCAGCGGGAGGGCAGAACGAGCAGTACGTC.

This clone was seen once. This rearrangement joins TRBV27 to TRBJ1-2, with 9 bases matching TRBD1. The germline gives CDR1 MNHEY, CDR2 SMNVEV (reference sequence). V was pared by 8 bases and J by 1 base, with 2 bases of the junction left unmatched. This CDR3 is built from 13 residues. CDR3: CASGQGFNYGYTF. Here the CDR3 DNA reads TGTGCCAGCGGACAGGGGTTTAACTATGGCTACACCTTC.

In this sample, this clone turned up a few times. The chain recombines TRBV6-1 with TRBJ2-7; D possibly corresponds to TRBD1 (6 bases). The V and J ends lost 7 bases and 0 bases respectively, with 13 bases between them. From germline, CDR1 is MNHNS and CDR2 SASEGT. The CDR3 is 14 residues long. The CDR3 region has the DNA TGTGCCAGCATCCGGCAGGGGATCTCCTACGAGCAGTACTTC. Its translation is CASIRQGISYEQYF.

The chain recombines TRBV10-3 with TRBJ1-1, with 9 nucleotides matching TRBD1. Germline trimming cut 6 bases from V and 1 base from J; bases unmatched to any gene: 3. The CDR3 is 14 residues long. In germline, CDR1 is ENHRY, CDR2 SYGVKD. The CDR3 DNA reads TGTGCCATCAGGCCGACAGGGGGGAACACTGAAGCTTTCTTT. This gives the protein CAIRPTGGNTEAFF.